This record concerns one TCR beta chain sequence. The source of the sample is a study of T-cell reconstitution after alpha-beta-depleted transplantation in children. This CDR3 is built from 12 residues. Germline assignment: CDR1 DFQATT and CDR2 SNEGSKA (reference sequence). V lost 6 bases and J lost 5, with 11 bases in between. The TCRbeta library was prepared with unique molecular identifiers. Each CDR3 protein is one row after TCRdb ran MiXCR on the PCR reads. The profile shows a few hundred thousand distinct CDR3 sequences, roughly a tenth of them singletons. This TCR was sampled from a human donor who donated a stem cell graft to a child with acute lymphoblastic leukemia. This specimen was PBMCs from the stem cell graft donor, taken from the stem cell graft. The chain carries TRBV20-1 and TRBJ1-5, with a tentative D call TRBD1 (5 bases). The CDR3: CSAGTVDQPQHF. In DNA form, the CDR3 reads TGCAGTGCCGGGACGGTCGATCAGCCCCAGCATTTT.